This TCR beta chain was recovered during a study of cytomegalovirus exposure and HLA in healthy donors. Germline trimming cut 6 bases from V and 4 bases from J; bases unmatched to any gene: 8. Germline lookup yields CDR1 MNHNS and CDR2 SASEGT. CDR3 length equals 14 residues. As for this clone: No antigen is known for it.

Study-level points and caveats: Researchers catalogued 160 or so TCR beta chains as cytomegalovirus-associated.

The PCR made use of 60 Vbeta and 13 Jbeta primers. Study processing details: In a later analysis, the count reached about 82 million unique TCR beta chains, with roughly 11 million shared. Libraries were prepared by immunoSEQ multiplex PCR; TCRdb keeps only in-frame clonotypes and omits some of them. V and J calls plus clone size are reproduced from that table; the DNA served to infer D and trimming. Counted here are fewer than 90,000 clones, nearly 80% occurring once; the ten biggest clones make up roughly 6%. This receptor was obtained from a female donor in good health and CMV-seronegative. The chain combines TRBV6-1 with TRBJ2-7; TRBD1 aligns across 8 bases. Sequencing was done on a sample of PBMCs. The CDR3, as DNA: TGTGCCAGCAGATCCGGGACAGGTAAATACGAGCAGTACTTC. It translates to CASRSGTGKYEQYF.